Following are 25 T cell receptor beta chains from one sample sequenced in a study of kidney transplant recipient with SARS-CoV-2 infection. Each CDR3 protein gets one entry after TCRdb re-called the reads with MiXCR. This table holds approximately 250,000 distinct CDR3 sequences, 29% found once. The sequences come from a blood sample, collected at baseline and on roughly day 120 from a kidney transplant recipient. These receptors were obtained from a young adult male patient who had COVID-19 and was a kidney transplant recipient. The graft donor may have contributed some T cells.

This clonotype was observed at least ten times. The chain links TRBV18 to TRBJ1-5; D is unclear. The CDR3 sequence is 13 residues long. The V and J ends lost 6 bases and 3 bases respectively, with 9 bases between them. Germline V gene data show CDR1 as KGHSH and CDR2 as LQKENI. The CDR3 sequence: CASSPGSNQPQHF. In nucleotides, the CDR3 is TGTGCCAGCTCCCCCGGATCCAATCAGCCCCAGCATTTT. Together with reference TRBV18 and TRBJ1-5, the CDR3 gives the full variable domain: NAGVMQNPRHLVRRRGQEARLRCSPMKGHSHVYWYRQLPEEGLKFMVYLQKENIIDESGMPKERFSAEFPKEGPSILRIQQVVRGDSAAYFCASSPGSNQPQHFGDGTRLSIL.

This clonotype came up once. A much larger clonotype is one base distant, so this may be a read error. Here the CDR3 DNA reads TGTGCCAGCAGTTACAACAGGATGGCTGGAGACACCATATATTTT. The encoded protein is CASSYNRMAGDTIYF. The gene calls are TRBV6-6 and TRBJ1-3; D may be TRBD1 (5 bases). This CDR3 has 15 residues. Germline V CDR1 and CDR2: MNHNY, SVGAGI (reference sequence).

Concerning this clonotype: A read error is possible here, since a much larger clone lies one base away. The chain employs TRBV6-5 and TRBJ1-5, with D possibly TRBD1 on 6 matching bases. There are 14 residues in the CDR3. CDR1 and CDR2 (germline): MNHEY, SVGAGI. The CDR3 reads CAGSGQTGNQPQHF. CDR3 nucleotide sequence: TGTGCCGGCAGTGGACAGACTGGCAATCAGCCCCAGCATTTT.

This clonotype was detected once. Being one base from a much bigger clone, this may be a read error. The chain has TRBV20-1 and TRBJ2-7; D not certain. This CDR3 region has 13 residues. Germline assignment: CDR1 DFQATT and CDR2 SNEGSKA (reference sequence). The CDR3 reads CGARRGPSYEQYF. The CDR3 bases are TGCGGTGCTAGGCGAGGACCATCCTACGAGCAGTACTTC.

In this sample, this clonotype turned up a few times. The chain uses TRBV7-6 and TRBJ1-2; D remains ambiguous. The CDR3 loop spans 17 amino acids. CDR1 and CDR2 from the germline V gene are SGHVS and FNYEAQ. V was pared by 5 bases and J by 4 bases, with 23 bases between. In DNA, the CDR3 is TGTGCCAGCAGCCTATTATATGAATCTCGAAAGACCTATGGCTACACCTTC. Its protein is CASSLLYESRKTYGYTF.

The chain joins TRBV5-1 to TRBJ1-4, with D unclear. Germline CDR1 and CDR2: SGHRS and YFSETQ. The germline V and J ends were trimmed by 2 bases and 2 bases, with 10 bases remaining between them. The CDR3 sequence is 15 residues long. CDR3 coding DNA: TGCGCCAGCAGCTTAAGCGGGATGACTAATGAAAAACTGTTTTTT. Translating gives CASSLSGMTNEKLFF.

CDR3 protein: CASSKGQVETQYF. The CDR3 nucleotides read TGTGCCAGTAGTAAGGGACAGGTAGAGACCCAGTACTTC. The chain carries TRBV19 and TRBJ2-5; 8 positions match TRBD1. V shed 4 bases and J 4 bases; nucleotides not matched to a gene: 2. The germline V gene encodes CDR1 LNHDA and CDR2 SQIVND (reference sequence). The CDR3 covers 13 residues.

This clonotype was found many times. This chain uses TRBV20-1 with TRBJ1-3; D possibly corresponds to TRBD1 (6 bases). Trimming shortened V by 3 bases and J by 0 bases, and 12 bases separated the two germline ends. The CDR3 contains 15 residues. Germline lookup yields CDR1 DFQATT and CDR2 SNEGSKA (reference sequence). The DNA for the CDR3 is TGCAGTGCTAGGGGACACTCTGTCTCTGGAAACACCATATATTTT. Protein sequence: CSARGHSVSGNTIYF.

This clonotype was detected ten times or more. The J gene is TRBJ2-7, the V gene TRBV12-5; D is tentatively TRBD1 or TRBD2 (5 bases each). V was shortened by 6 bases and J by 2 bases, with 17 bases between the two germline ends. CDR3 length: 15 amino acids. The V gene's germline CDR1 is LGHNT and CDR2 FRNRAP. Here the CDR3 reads CASGNEGIGTYEQYF. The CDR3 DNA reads TGTGCTAGTGGCAATGAGGGGATTGGGACCTACGAGCAGTACTTC. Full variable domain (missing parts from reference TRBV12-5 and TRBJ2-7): DARVTQTPRHKVTEMGQEVTMRCQPILGHNTVFWYRQTMMQGLELLAYFRNRAPLDDSGMPKDRFSAEMPDATLATLKIQPSEPRDSAVYFCASGNEGIGTYEQYFGPGTRLTVT.

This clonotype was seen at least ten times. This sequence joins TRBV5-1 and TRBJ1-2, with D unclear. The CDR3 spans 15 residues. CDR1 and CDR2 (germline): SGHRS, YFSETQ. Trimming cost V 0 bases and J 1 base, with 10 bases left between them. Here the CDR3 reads CASSLDPTFNYGYTF. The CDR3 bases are TGCGCCAGCAGCTTGGATCCTACATTTAACTATGGCTACACCTTC.

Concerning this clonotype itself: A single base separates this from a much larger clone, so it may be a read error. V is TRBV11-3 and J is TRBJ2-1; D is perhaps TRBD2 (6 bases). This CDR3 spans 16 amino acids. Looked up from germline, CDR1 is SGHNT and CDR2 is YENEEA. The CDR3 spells CASSFRQPGEPYERFF. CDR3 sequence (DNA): TGTGCCAGCAGCTTCCGACAGCCGGGGGAACCGTATGAGCGGTTCTTC.

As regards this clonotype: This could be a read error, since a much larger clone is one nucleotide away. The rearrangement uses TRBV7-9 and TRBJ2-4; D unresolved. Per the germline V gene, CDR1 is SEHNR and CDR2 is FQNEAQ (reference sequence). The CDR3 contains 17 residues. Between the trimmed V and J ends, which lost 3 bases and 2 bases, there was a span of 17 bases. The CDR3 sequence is CASSLTLAVGTKNIQYF. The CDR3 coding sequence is TGTGCCAGCAGCTTGACCCTCGCGGTAGGAACCAAAAACATTCAGTACTTC. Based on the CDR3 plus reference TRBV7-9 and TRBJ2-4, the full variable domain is DTGVSQNPRHKITKRGQNVTFRCDPISEHNRLYWYRQTLGQGPEFLTYFQNEAQLEKSRLLSDRFSAERPKGSFSTLEIQRTEQGDSAMYLCASSLTLAVGTKNIQYFGAGTRLSVL.

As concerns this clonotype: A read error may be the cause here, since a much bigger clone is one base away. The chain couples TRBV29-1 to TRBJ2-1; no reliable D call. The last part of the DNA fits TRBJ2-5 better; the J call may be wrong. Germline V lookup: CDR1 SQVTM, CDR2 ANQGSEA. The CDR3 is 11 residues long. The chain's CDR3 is CGVFNLETQYF. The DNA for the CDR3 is TGCGGCGTTTTCAATCTGGAGACCCAGTACTTC.

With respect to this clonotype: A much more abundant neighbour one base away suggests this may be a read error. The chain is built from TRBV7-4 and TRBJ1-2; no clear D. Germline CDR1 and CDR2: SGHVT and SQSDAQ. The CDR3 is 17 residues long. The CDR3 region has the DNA TGTGCCAGCAGCTACCAGACTTCAGCTCGAAAGACCTATGGCTTCACCTTC. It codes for CASSYQTSARKTYGFTF.

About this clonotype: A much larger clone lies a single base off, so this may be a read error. The CDR3 here is CASSRTEFSYEQYF. CDR3 nucleotide sequence: TGTGCCAGCAGTCGGACAGAATTTTCCTACGAGCAGTACTTC. V is TRBV3-2 and J is TRBJ2-7; the D call of TRBD1 is as the table states it, not checked on the DNA. TRBV3-2 is termed a pseudogene. This CDR3 has 14 amino acids.

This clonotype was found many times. The CDR3 coding sequence is TGTGCCAGCTCACCACCTGGGGCCGAGCAGTACTTC. Encoded protein: CASSPPGAEQYF. The rearrangement joins TRBV18 to TRBJ2-7; a possible D gene is TRBD1 (5 bases). Trimming left V 0 bases short and J 6 bases short, with 6 bases between. The CDR3 contains 12 residues. Germline-derived CDR1 and CDR2 are KGHSH and LQKENI.

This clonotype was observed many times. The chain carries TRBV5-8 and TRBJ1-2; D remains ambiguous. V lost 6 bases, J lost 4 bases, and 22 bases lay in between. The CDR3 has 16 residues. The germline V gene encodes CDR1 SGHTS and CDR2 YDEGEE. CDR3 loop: CASNLDHPRKTYGYTF. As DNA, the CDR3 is TGTGCCAGCAATTTAGATCATCCACGAAAGACCTATGGCTACACCTTC.

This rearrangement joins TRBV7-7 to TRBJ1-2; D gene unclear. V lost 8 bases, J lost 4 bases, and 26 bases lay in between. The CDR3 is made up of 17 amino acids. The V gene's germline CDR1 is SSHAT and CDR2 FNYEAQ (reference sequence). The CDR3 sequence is CASGSVFKCRKTYGYTF. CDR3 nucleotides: TGTGCCAGCGGCTCGGTATTTAAGTGCCGAAAGACCTATGGCTACACCTTC.

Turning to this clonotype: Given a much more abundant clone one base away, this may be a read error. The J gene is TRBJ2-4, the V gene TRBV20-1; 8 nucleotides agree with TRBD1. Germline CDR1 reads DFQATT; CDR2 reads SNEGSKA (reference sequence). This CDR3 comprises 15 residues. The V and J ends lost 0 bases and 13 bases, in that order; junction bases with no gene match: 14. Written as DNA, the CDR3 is TGCAGTGCTAGAGATCCCACAGGGGGGCTTAAGGAGCAGTACTTC. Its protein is CSARDPTGGLKEQYF.

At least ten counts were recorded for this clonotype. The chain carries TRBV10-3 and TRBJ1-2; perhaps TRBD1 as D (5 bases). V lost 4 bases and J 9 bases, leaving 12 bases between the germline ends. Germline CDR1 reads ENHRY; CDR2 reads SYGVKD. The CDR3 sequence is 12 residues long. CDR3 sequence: CAISGGGESYTF. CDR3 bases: TGTGCCATCAGTGGTGGGGGTGAGAGCTACACCTTC.

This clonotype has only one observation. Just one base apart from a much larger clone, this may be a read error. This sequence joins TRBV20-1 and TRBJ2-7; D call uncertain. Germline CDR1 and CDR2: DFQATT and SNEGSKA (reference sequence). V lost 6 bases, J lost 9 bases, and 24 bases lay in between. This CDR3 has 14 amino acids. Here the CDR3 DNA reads TGCAGTGCACACGAGCAGTCAACTTCCCACGGGCAGTACTTC. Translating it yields CSAHEQSTSHGQYF.

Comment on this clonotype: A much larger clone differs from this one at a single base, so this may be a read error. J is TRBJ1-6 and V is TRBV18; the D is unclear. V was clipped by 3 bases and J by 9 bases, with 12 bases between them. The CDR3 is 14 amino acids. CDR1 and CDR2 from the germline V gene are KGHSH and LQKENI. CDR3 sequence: CASSPASSSSPLHF. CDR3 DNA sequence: TGTGCCAGCTCACCGGCCTCGTCCAGTTCACCCCTCCACTTT.

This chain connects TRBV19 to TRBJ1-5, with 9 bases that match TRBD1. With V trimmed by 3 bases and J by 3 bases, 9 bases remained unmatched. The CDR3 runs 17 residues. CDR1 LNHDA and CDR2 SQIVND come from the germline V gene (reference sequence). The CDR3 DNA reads TGTGCCAGTAGTATCGTACAGGGGGCGCAGGTCAATCAGCCCCAGCATTTT. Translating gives CASSIVQGAQVNQPQHF.

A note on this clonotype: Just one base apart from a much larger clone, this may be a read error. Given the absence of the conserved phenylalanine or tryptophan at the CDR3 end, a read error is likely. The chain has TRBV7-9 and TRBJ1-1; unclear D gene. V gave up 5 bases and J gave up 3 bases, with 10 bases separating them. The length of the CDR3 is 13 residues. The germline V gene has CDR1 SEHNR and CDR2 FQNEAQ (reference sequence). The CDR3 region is CASSLERDTEAFL. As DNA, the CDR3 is TGTGCCAGCAGCCTTGAAAGGGACACTGAAGCTTTCCTT.

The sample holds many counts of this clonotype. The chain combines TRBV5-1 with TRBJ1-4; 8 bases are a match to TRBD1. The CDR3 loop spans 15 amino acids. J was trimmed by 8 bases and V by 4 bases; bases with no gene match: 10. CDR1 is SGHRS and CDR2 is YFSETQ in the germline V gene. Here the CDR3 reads CASSGGGTGEEKLFF. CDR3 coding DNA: TGCGCCAGCAGCGGGGGAGGGACAGGAGAAGAAAAACTGTTTTTT.